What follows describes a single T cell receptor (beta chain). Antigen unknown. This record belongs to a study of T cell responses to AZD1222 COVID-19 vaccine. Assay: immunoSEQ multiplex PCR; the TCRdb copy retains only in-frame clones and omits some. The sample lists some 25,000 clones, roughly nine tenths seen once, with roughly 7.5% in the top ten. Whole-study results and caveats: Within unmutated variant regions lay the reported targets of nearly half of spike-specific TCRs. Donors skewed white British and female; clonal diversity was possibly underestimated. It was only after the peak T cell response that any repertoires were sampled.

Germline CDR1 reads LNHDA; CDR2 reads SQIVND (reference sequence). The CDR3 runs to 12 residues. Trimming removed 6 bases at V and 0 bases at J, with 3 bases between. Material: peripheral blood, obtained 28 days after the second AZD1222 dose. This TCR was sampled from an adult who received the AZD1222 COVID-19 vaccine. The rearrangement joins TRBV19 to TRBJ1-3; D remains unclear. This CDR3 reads CASSLSGNTIYF. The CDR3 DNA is TGTGCCAGTAGCCTCTCTGGAAACACCATATATTTT.